The source of this T cell receptor beta chain is a study of blood T cells in healthy people across ages. With a J-beta primer mix and a sample-barcoded 5' primer, a second PCR ran 7 to 11 cycles. TCRdb independently ran MiXCR on the 5' RACE reads; one entry per CDR3 protein. This sample has 1.5 million to 2 million distinct CDR3 sequences; roughly 49% occur once, and the top ten carry 2.1%. Extraction of total RNA produced a minimum of 6 micrograms from each sample. Study-wide points: A roughly linear fall in TCR beta diversity per million T cells was seen with increasing age. In long-lived donors, naive CD4+ cell counts and diversity exceeded those of aged donors.

The table lists this clonotype with a few counts. The antigen is unknown. Germline-derived CDR1 and CDR2 are MNHNY and SVGAGI (reference sequence). The V end was cut by 2 bases, the J end by 5 bases, with 16 bases between. CDR3 length: 15 residues. The chain joins TRBV6-6 to TRBJ2-7; tentative D call: TRBD2 (5 bases). The sample comprised blood. The receptor's source is a woman in her 40s in good health. CDR3 in DNA: TGTGCCAGCAGTTACGGTCGGGGATCCTACAACGAGCAGTACTTC. Residues: CASSYGRGSYNEQYF.